Listed here is a single T cell receptor (beta chain). Its antigen is unidentified. This entry belongs to a study of cytomegalovirus exposure and HLA in healthy donors. A multiplex PCR was run with 60 Vbeta primers and 13 Jbeta primers. TCRdb keeps only in-frame clones here, not all; method: immunoSEQ multiplex PCR. The table lists about 180,000 clones, roughly 80% of them singletons. The junction had 3 bases not matched to a gene; V was cut back by 2 bases and J by 8 bases. Germline CDR1 SGHDT, CDR2 YYEEEE. CDR3 length: 15 residues. Whole-study results and caveats: Data from an earlier analysis indicated that most TCR beta V segments were productive either about 90% or about 30% of the time. Roughly uniform sequencing depth across donors was assumed, possibly incorrectly.

The sample comprised PBMCs. The source of this sequence is a woman aged 45-60 years in good health and CMV-seropositive. The chain employs TRBV5-6 and TRBJ2-1, with 14 bases matching TRBD2. CDR3 sequence reads: CASSFRTSGGYEQFF. CDR3 coding DNA: TGTGCCAGCAGCTTCCGGACTAGCGGGGGGTATGAGCAGTTCTTC.